One and the same sample provided the 28 T cell receptor beta chains below, sequenced in a study of human T cells and chemical hapten exposure. MiXCR was run by TCRdb on the RACE reads, yielding one entry per CDR3 protein. The sample includes about 82,000 distinct CDR3 sequences, about 6.6% seen only once; the top ten take 1.3%. Documented time point: patch test 2, 6 weeks after DPC sensitization. Regarding treatment: therapeutic diphenylcyclopropenone sensitization with weekly scalp DPC. Sequenced material: whole blood, taken in connection with sensitization to the hapten diphenylcyclopropenone (DPC). The receptors originated from a woman in her 30s with alopecia areata. Some clones in this sample may be carry-over from other donors' samples.

This clonotype showed up just a few times. The gene calls are TRBV20-1 and TRBJ2-3; D remains unclear. This CDR3 has 14 amino acids. V was cut by 7 bases and J by 0 bases, with 14 bases left in between. CDR1 is DFQATT, CDR2 SNEGSKA, per germline (reference sequence). CDR3 loop: CSVPDGLSTDTQYF. The CDR3 nucleotides read TGCAGTGTCCCGGACGGGTTAAGCACAGATACGCAGTATTTT.

This clonotype was observed at least ten times. This chain links TRBV25-1 with TRBJ2-5; D ambiguous. The CDR3 is 12 residues long. Trimming removed 7 bases from V and 7 bases from J, with 13 bases in between. Germline CDR1 MGHDK, CDR2 SYGVNS. CDR3 protein: CASIGHAGTQYF. CDR3 DNA: TGTGCCAGCATCGGGCACGCTGGGACCCAGTACTTC.

In its sample, this clonotype was seen many times. V and J are TRBV12-3 or TRBV12-4 and TRBJ2-1; D is uncertain. Trimming took 5 bases from V and 14 from J, leaving 13 bases between them. CDR3 size: 11 residues. This CDR3 is CASSAGRVKFF. The CDR3 region has the DNA TGTGCCAGCAGTGCTGGTCGGGTCAAGTTCTTC.

This clonotype was detected only a few times. This rearrangement joins TRBV29-1 to TRBJ1-2; 8 nucleotides line up with TRBD1. V trimming: 2 bases; J trimming: 4 bases; junction bases outside the gene matches: 3. CDR3 length: 13 residues. Germline V gene sequence: CDR1 SQVTM, CDR2 ANQGSEA. The CDR3 protein is CSVEPGTGYGYTF. CDR3 sequence (DNA): TGCAGCGTTGAACCCGGGACAGGCTATGGCTACACCTTC.

This clonotype was seen a few times. This chain connects TRBV14 to TRBJ1-1, with unresolved D. Trimming took off 4 bases at V and 2 bases at J, with 11 bases between the two ends. The CDR3 covers 14 residues. Germline CDR1 SGHDN, CDR2 FVKESK. CDR3 sequence: CASSPYGINTEAFF. In DNA, the CDR3 is TGTGCCAGCAGCCCGTATGGAATCAACACTGAAGCTTTCTTT.

This clonotype was counted ten times or more. The CDR3 DNA reads TGTGCCAGCAGTTCAACAGGGTACCCTGACCTTTTGTATTTT. Amino acid sequence: CASSSTGYPDLLYF. The chain joins TRBV6-6 to TRBJ2-3, with D tentatively TRBD1 (6 bases). This CDR3 comprises 14 residues. Per germline, CDR1 MNHNY and CDR2 SVGAGI (reference sequence). Deletions cut 4 bases from V and 14 bases from J, with 22 bases between.

This clonotype was detected many times. V gene TRBV3-1 combines with J gene TRBJ1-2; weak D call: TRBD1 (6 bases). Germline V gene sequence: CDR1 LGHDT, CDR2 YNNKEL (reference sequence). V lost 1 base and J 5 bases, leaving 20 bases between the germline ends. The CDR3 covers 17 residues. CDR3 bases: TGTGCCAGCAGCCAAGGTCCACGTGACAGGACGCCATATGGCTACACCTTC. Amino acid sequence: CASSQGPRDRTPYGYTF.

With regard to this clonotype: A much larger clone differs by one base, so this may be a read error. This rearrangement joins TRBV7-2 to TRBJ2-3, with 7 bases lining up with TRBD1. Germline CDR1 and CDR2: SGHTA and FQGNSA. The length of the CDR3 is 15 residues. CDR3 sequence (DNA): TGTGACAGCAGCTTAGGGGGACAGAAGGGCGATACGCAGTATTTT. Its protein is CDSSLGGQKGDTQYF.

The sample holds a few counts of this clonotype. This sequence joins TRBV4-1 and TRBJ2-3; 12 positions agree with TRBD2. This CDR3 spans 18 amino acids. CDR1 is MGHRA, CDR2 YSYEKL, per germline. V trimming: 0 bases; J trimming: 1 base; junction bases outside the gene matches: 5. The CDR3 coding sequence is TGCGCCAGCAGCCAAGAAAGAGGACTAGCGGGGCGCACAGATACGCAGTATTTT. The encoded protein is CASSQERGLAGRTDTQYF.

The genes are TRBV14 and TRBJ2-4; possibly TRBD1 or TRBD2 for D (5 bases each). Germline CDR1 and CDR2: SGHDN and FVKESK. V lost 3 bases and J lost 7, with 10 bases in between. The CDR3 length is 13 residues. CDR3 protein: CASSHRDLNIQYF. CDR3 nucleotides: TGTGCCAGCAGCCACCGGGACCTGAACATTCAGTACTTC.

In its sample, this clonotype was seen a few times. V is TRBV29-1 and J is TRBJ1-5, with 9 positions matching TRBD1. Germline V lookup: CDR1 SQVTM, CDR2 ANQGSEA. The CDR3 extends over 13 amino acids. The V gene end was trimmed by 1 base and the J gene end by 7 bases; junction bases not matched to a gene: 2. This CDR3 is CSVEGQGGQPQHF. Here the CDR3 DNA reads TGCAGCGTTGAAGGACAGGGGGGACAGCCCCAGCATTTT.

The gene calls are TRBV6-1 and TRBJ2-1; TRBD2 aligns across 10 bases. Germline lookup yields CDR1 MNHNS and CDR2 SASEGT. This CDR3 region has 16 residues. V shed 4 bases and J 8 bases; nucleotides not matched to a gene: 11. The CDR3 sequence is CASSAPLAGAFDEQFF. For the CDR3, the DNA is TGTGCCAGCAGTGCTCCTCTAGCGGGGGCTTTCGATGAGCAGTTCTTC.

This clonotype was observed a few times. The chain joins TRBV4-2 to TRBJ1-1; D is possibly TRBD1 (5 bases). CDR1 LGHNA and CDR2 YNFKEQ come from the germline V gene. CDR3 length: 15 amino acids. Between the trimmed V and J ends, which lost 0 bases and 3 bases, there was a span of 11 bases. CDR3 region: CASSQDWGGDTEAFF. Written as DNA, the CDR3 is TGTGCCAGCAGCCAAGATTGGGGGGGAGACACTGAAGCTTTCTTT.

The chain employs TRBV7-9 and TRBJ1-1, with 12 positions matching TRBD1. CDR1 is SEHNR and CDR2 is FQNEAQ in the germline V gene (reference sequence). This CDR3 has 17 residues. V was pared by 2 bases and J by 3 bases, with 7 bases of the junction left unmatched. CDR3 amino acids: CASSLWGTGGVDTEAFF. The CDR3 DNA reads TGTGCCAGCAGCTTATGGGGGACAGGGGGCGTTGACACTGAAGCTTTCTTT.

The table lists this clonotype with many counts. V is TRBV7-3 and J is TRBJ1-1; D is unclear. V lost 2 bases and J 0 bases, leaving 4 bases between the germline ends. CDR1 and CDR2 (germline): SGHTA, FQGTGA. The CDR3 runs 13 residues. CDR3 nucleotide sequence: TGTGCCAGCAGCTTACACATGAACACTGAAGCTTTCTTT. It is translated as CASSLHMNTEAFF.

Ten or more counts support this clonotype. The rearrangement links TRBV4-2 to TRBJ1-2, with a possible D match to TRBD1 (5 bases). The V gene's germline CDR1 is LGHNA and CDR2 YNFKEQ. V lost 0 bases to trimming and J lost 2 bases, with 13 bases between them. The CDR3 totals 16 residues. The CDR3 spells CASSQEGQGTNYGYTF. The CDR3 DNA follows: TGTGCCAGCAGCCAAGAAGGGCAGGGTACCAACTATGGCTACACCTTC.

The rearrangement uses TRBV7-8 and TRBJ1-2; no definite D call. Trimming took 1 base from V and 2 from J, leaving 14 bases between them. The CDR3 contains 16 residues. The V gene's germline CDR1 is SGHVS and CDR2 FQNEAQ. The CDR3 DNA reads TGTGCCAGCAGCTTAGGGAATAGGGCATTAAACTATGGCTACACCTTC. Its translation: CASSLGNRALNYGYTF.

Many counts were recorded for this clonotype. The chain uses TRBV29-1 and TRBJ1-1; no clear D. The germline V gene encodes CDR1 SQVTM and CDR2 ANQGSEA. V dropped 4 bases and J dropped 1 base, with 13 bases sitting between them. This CDR3 comprises 14 residues. This CDR3 reads CSVGPARGNTEAFF. CDR3 nucleotides: TGCAGCGTTGGACCGGCTCGCGGGAACACTGAAGCTTTCTTT.

This clonotype came up many times. The chain combines TRBV29-1 with TRBJ2-2; the match to TRBD1 covers 7 bases. With 6 bases clipped from V and 2 bases from J, the junction kept 6 bases outside the gene matches. This CDR3 region has 14 residues. Germline CDR1 reads SQVTM; CDR2 reads ANQGSEA. In DNA form, the CDR3 reads TGCAGCGTGACGGGACAGCGAAACACCGGGGAGCTGTTTTTT. Translation gives CSVTGQRNTGELFF.

V gene TRBV2 combines with J gene TRBJ2-3, with D hard to call. V gave up 2 bases and J gave up 3 bases, with 6 bases separating them. CDR3 size: 13 residues. Germline CDR1 reads SNHLY; CDR2 reads FYNNEI. In DNA form, the CDR3 reads TGTGCCAGCAGTGAACTTGGGACAGATACGCAGTATTTT. The encoded protein is CASSELGTDTQYF.

This clonotype has just a few counts. The rearrangement uses TRBV12-3 or TRBV12-4 and TRBJ1-2; TRBD1 aligns across 8 bases. The CDR3 runs 17 residues. With V trimmed by 6 bases and J by 0 bases, 12 bases remained unmatched. CDR3 sequence reads: CASSHYIGTGSNYGYTF. The CDR3 bases are TGTGCCAGCAGCCATTACATTGGGACAGGTTCTAACTATGGCTACACCTTC.

This chain connects TRBV12-3 or TRBV12-4 to TRBJ2-2, with 8 positions matching TRBD1. The CDR3 totals 15 residues. Trimming removed 5 bases from V and 4 bases from J; junction bases left unmatched: 6. The CDR3 spells CASSRDRRITGELFF. As DNA, the CDR3 is TGTGCCAGCAGTCGGGACAGGAGAATCACCGGGGAGCTGTTTTTT.

This clonotype was seen many times. The V and J genes are TRBV7-9 and TRBJ2-3, with D possibly TRBD2 on 6 matching bases. Germline V lookup: CDR1 SEHNR, CDR2 FQNEAQ (reference sequence). V gave up 1 base and J gave up 1 base, with 18 bases separating them. The CDR3 covers 18 residues. The CDR3 reads CASSLGYSYRGGTDTQYF. The DNA for the CDR3 is TGTGCCAGCAGCTTAGGTTATTCGTATCGCGGGGGCACAGATACGCAGTATTTT.

In this sample, this clonotype turned up many times. The chain employs TRBV15 and TRBJ2-7; 12 positions match TRBD2. This CDR3 comprises 15 residues. Trimming removed 5 bases from V and 5 bases from J; junction bases left unmatched: 7. Germline V gene data show CDR1 as LNHNV and CDR2 as YYDKDF (reference sequence). The CDR3 DNA is TGTGCCACCAGCTCACGACTAGCGGGGGCCCACGAGCAGTACTTC. This translates into CATSSRLAGAHEQYF.

The chain combines TRBV19 with TRBJ1-2; D ambiguous. CDR3 length: 15 residues. Deletions cut 3 bases from V and 4 bases from J, with 15 bases between. Germline V gene sequence: CDR1 LNHDA, CDR2 SQIVND (reference sequence). This chain's CDR3 is CASSISFAEPYGYTF. The CDR3 nucleotides read TGTGCCAGTAGTATTTCCTTCGCGGAACCCTATGGCTACACCTTC.

The chain couples TRBV20-1 to TRBJ1-1; maybe TRBD1 (5 bases). Trimming stripped 6 bases from V and 6 bases from J, with 17 bases between. The CDR3 has 13 amino acids. Germline CDR1 DFQATT, CDR2 SNEGSKA (reference sequence). The CDR3 is CSAGQFQLSEAFF. The CDR3 nucleotides are TGCAGTGCCGGACAATTTCAGCTCTCTGAAGCTTTCTTT.

This sequence joins TRBV18 and TRBJ1-5; 8 nucleotides match TRBD1. This CDR3 has 16 residues. Germline CDR1 reads KGHSH; CDR2 reads LQKENI. Trimming cost V 4 bases and J 1 base; bases outside gene matches: 6. CDR3 residues: CASSLGQGTSNQPQHF. In nucleotides, the CDR3 is TGTGCCAGCTCACTTGGACAGGGTACAAGCAATCAGCCCCAGCATTTT.

The table lists this clonotype with a few counts. The chain joins TRBV20-1 to TRBJ1-5; maybe TRBD1 (5 bases). This CDR3 spans 14 amino acids. Trimming removed 6 bases at V and 2 bases at J, with 14 bases between. The germline V gene has CDR1 DFQATT and CDR2 SNEGSKA (reference sequence). The CDR3, as DNA: TGCAGTGCCCCGGCGGGGGAGGGCAATCAGCCCCAGCATTTT. Amino acids: CSAPAGEGNQPQHF.